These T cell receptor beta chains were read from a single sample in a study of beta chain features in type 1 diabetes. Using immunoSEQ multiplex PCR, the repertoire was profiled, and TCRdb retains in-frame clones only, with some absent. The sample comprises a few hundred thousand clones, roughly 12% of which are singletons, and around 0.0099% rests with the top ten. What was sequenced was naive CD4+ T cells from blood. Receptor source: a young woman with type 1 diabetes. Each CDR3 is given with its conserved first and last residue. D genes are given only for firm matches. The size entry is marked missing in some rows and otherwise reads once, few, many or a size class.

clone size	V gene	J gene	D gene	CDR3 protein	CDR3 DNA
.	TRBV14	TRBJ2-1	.	CASSQERGGVYNEQFF	TGTGCCAGCAGCCAAGAAAGGGGGGGGGTGTACAATGAGCAGTTCTTC
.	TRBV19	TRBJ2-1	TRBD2	CASSILAGGPYNEQFF	TGTGCCAGTAGTATACTAGCGGGAGGGCCCTACAATGAGCAGTTCTTC
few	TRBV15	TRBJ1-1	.	CATSRAQGMNTEAFF	TGTGCCACCAGCAGGGCCCAGGGTATGAACACTGAAGCTTTCTTT
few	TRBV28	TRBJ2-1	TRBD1	CASSAYVRGLRNEQFF	TGTGCCAGCAGTGCCTACGTAAGGGGGCTAAGGAATGAGCAGTTCTTC
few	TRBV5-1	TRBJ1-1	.	CASSSTGRGTEAFF	TGCGCCAGCAGCTCTACAGGGCGGGGGACTGAAGCTTTCTTT
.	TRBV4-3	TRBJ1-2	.	CASSQRVGVAYGYTF	TGCGCCAGCAGCCAAAGGGTAGGGGTGGCCTATGGCTACACCTTC
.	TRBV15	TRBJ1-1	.	CATSRDPGTEAFF	TGTGCCACCAGCAGGGATCCGGGGACTGAAGCTTTCTTT
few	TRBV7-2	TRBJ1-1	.	CASSLVLGGNTEAFF	TGTGCCAGCAGCTTAGTCCTAGGAGGAAACACTGAAGCTTTCTTT
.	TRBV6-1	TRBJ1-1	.	CASSEYPNTEAFF	TGTGCCAGCAGTGAATATCCGAACACTGAAGCTTTCTTT
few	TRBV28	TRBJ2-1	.	CASSTYNEQFF	TGTGCCAGCAGCACTTACAATGAGCAGTTCTTC